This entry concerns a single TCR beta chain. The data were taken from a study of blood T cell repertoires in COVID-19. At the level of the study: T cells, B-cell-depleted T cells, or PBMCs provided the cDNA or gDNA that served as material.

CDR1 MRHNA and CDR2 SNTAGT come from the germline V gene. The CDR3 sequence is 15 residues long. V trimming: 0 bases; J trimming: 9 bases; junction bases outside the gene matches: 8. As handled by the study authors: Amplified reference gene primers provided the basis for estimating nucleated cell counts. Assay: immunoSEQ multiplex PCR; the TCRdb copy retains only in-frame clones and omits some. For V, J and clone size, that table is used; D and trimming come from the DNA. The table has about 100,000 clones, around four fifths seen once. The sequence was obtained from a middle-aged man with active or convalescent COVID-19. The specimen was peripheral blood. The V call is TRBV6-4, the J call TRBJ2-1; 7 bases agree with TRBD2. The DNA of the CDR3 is TGTGCCAGCAGTGACTCCCGGACTAGTTTGGGTGAGCAGTTCTTC. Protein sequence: CASSDSRTSLGEQFF.